This is a list of T cell receptor beta chains from one sample in a study of blood T cell repertoires in COVID-19. TCRdb keeps only in-frame clones here, not all; method: immunoSEQ multiplex PCR. The table has some 100,000 clones, roughly 83% seen once. Sequenced sample: peripheral blood. The receptors here all came from a woman in her sixties with acute or convalescent COVID-19. CDR3s leave out the opening cysteine and the closing phenylalanine or tryptophan.

V gene	CDR3 protein
TRBV5-4	ASSLQSRQGIQSYT
TRBV11-3	ASSFSGVNTGELF
TRBV5-1	ASSFSIAYGYT
TRBV27	ASGTGHHSNQPQH
TRBV21-1	ASSGQVRARKLF
TRBV10-3	ATVGLQSRNTIY
TRBV5-4	ASSFSGQGVETQY
TRBV7-6	ASGASSAITDTQY
TRBV19	ASSIYLGGTNTEAF
TRBV27	ASRPERERSEY
TRBV9	ASSVSPGIQETQY
TRBV7-2	ASSSGINYGYT
TRBV19	ASREGRSGNTIY
TRBV6-2/TRBV6-3	ASSDRQGISNTEAF
TRBV1	TSSPPTSGICEQY
TRBV27	ASSLTSEGTQY
TRBV13	ASSLLGQGNTEAF
TRBV7-2	ASSPGLAQPEQF
TRBV11-2	ASSWQGGETQY
TRBV28	ASRLGQETQY
TRBV2	ASGALSSTDTQY
TRBV19	ASTPMGTGIRGYT
TRBV19	ASSMVSGSSYEQY
TRBV5-1	ASSLLAAQVHEQF
TRBV18	ASSPRTGWDTEAF
TRBV4-1	ASSLGLGEAVEQF
TRBV11-2	ASSSGGASDTQY
TRBV7-2	ATNPASGPLRELF
TRBV24-1	ATSDGRGALLQETQY